These 10 T cell receptor beta chains were all obtained from the same sample, sequenced in a study of T cell responses to AZD1222 COVID-19 vaccine. Repertoires were generated with immunoSEQ multiplex PCR, while TCRdb's copy carries only in-frame clones and drops some. The sample has fewer than 200,000 clones; 87% are singletons. Sequences were derived from peripheral blood, sampled 28 days after the second AZD1222 dose. Receptors originate from an adult who received the AZD1222 COVID-19 vaccine.

The chain carries TRBV2 and TRBJ1-6; D unresolved. The V end lost 2 bases, the J end lost 8 bases, and 13 bases lay between the germline ends. Germline lookup yields CDR1 SNHLY and CDR2 FYNNEI. The CDR3 spans 15 residues. CDR3 loop: CASSESSPTHSPLHF. As DNA, the CDR3 is TGTGCCAGCAGTGAAAGTTCTCCTACTCATTCACCCCTCCACTTT.

J is TRBJ1-3 and V is TRBV4-2, with D perhaps TRBD1 (6 bases). Between the trimmed V and J ends, which lost 0 bases and 3 bases, there was a span of 12 bases. Germline lookup yields CDR1 LGHNA and CDR2 YNFKEQ. CDR3 length equals 16 residues. CDR3 sequence reads: CASSQDLGHRGNTIYF. The CDR3, as DNA: TGTGCCAGCAGCCAAGATTTGGGACACCGTGGAAACACCATATATTTT.

The V call is TRBV6-5, the J call TRBJ2-7; D may be TRBD2 (5 bases). Trimming shortened V by 6 bases and J by 4 bases, and 16 bases separated the two germline ends. Per germline, CDR1 MNHEY and CDR2 SVGAGI. This CDR3 is built from 14 residues. CDR3: CASRPRWESYEQYF. The CDR3 nucleotides read TGTGCCAGCAGACCCAGGTGGGAGTCTTACGAGCAGTACTTC.

The gene calls are TRBV19 and TRBJ1-4; no clear D gene. Trimming took off 6 bases at V and 1 base at J, with 9 bases between the two ends. This CDR3 spans 14 amino acids. Germline lookup yields CDR1 LNHDA and CDR2 SQIVND (reference sequence). The CDR3 sequence is CASSLGLTNEKLFF. The CDR3 region has the DNA TGTGCCAGTAGCCTGGGTCTAACTAATGAAAAACTGTTTTTT. The full variable domain, rest sourced from reference TRBV19 and TRBJ1-4, is DGGITQSPKYLFRKEGQNVTLSCEQNLNHDAMYWYRQDPGQGLRLIYYSQIVNDFQKGDIAEGYSVSREKKESFPLTVTSAQKNPTAFYLCASSLGLTNEKLFFGSGTQLSVL.

V is TRBV11-2 and J is TRBJ2-7, with 7 nucleotides matching TRBD1. CDR3 size: 14 residues. The germline V gene encodes CDR1 SGHAT and CDR2 FQNNGV. The V segment lost 7 bases and the J segment 5 bases; nucleotides outside the gene matches: 11. The CDR3 here is CASKNERGRDEQYF. CDR3 coding DNA: TGTGCCAGCAAGAACGAGAGGGGGCGCGACGAGCAGTACTTC.

J is TRBJ1-1 and V is TRBV7-2; maybe TRBD1 (6 bases). In germline, CDR1 is SGHTA, CDR2 FQGNSA. The CDR3 consists of 16 residues. The V end was cut by 3 bases, the J end by 0 bases, with 14 bases between. The CDR3 here is CASSLGTRGMNTEAFF. Here the CDR3 DNA reads TGTGCCAGCAGCTTGGGTACCAGGGGTATGAACACTGAAGCTTTCTTT. The entire variable domain, with the rest obtained from reference TRBV7-2 and TRBJ1-1, is as follows: GAGVSQSPSNKVTEKGKDVELRCDPISGHTALYWYRQSLGQGLEFLIYFQGNSAPDKSGLPSDRFSAERTGGSVSTLTIQRTQQEDSAVYLCASSLGTRGMNTEAFFGQGTRLTVV.

The rearrangement uses TRBV12-3 or TRBV12-4 and TRBJ1-2; no clear D gene. The V end was cut by 2 bases, the J end by 4 bases, with 8 bases between. This CDR3 has 13 residues. CDR3 protein: CASSLSWSYGYTF. Written as DNA, the CDR3 is TGTGCCAGCAGTTTATCCTGGTCCTATGGCTACACCTTC.

The V gene is TRBV6-1, the J gene TRBJ2-7; maybe TRBD1 (5 bases). The CDR3 is 14 residues long. Germline values: CDR1 MNHNS, CDR2 SASEGT. Trimming pared 1 base from V and 2 bases from J, leaving 9 bases between. CDR3 loop: CASSEGTGPYEQYF. For the CDR3, the DNA is TGTGCCAGCAGTGAAGGTACAGGTCCCTACGAGCAGTACTTC.

This clone was found a few times. J is TRBJ2-1 and V is TRBV6-5, with 13 bases fitting TRBD2. Germline loops: CDR1 MNHEY, CDR2 SVGAGI. CDR3 length: 15 residues. The V segment lost 5 bases and the J segment 8 bases; nucleotides outside the gene matches: 6. CDR3 sequence reads: CASSRTSGGAHEQFF. CDR3 DNA sequence: TGTGCCAGCAGTCGTACTAGCGGGGGGGCCCATGAGCAGTTCTTC.

The rearrangement joins TRBV11-2 to TRBJ1-1, with D tentatively TRBD1 (5 bases). The V and J ends lost 5 bases and 2 bases respectively, with 12 bases between them. Per germline, CDR1 SGHAT and CDR2 FQNNGV. The CDR3 spans 14 residues. The CDR3 DNA reads as TGTGCCAGCAGCCCCAGACAGAAAAACACTGAAGCTTTCTTT. This gives the protein CASSPRQKNTEAFF. The full variable domain, its missing parts supplied by reference TRBV11-2 and TRBJ1-1, is EAGVAQSPRYKIIEKRQSVAFWCNPISGHATLYWYQQILGQGPKLLIQFQNNGVVDDSQLPKDRFSAERLKGVDSTLKIQPAKLEDSAVYLCASSPRQKNTEAFFGQGTRLTVV.